Listed here is a single T cell receptor beta chain. In this sample, this clonotype turned up a few times. It has no known antigen specificity. No much larger clonotype is one base removed from it; base qualities were not supplied. Ficoll-Paque density gradient centrifugation was the method used to isolate PBMCs. Sequencing was carried out with an Illumina NovaSeq 6000. TCRalpha and TCRbeta cDNA libraries were built by 5'RACE with constant-segment primers, adding sample barcodes and unique molecular identifiers. Trizol reagent was used to extract RNA from every sample. Amplification of the libraries took two PCR steps, and the second step added a second sample barcode plus Illumina TruSeq adapters. Sequencing of libraries was performed on an Illumina NovaSeq with 2 x 150 bp paired-end reads. Per the authors' processing: The reads were demultiplexed and collapsed into UMI-guided consensus sequences using migec v1.2.7. With mixcr v2.1.11, UMI consensuses were aligned to TRA and TRB V and J templates and assembled into clonotypes. A clonotype was counted as expanded or contracted only if both edgeR and NoisET called the change significant, with noise models trained on biological replicates. For edgeR calls, a false discovery rate-adjusted p below 0.01 and a log2 fold-change threshold of 1 were applied. As an exploratory analysis of dynamics, max-normalized trajectories of the 1000 most abundant clonotypes were examined with PCA combined with hierarchical clustering. The CD4 or CD8 phenotype of responding clones was assigned using the separately sequenced CD4+ and CD8+ repertoires. The public reads were reprocessed in TCRdb via fastp at Q25 and MiXCR, keeping in-frame beta chains. Rows with one shared CDR3 protein collapse into an entry with the most common genes and DNA. V and J calls and clone size were set by TCRdb, not the authors. The table for this sample lists 150,000 to 200,000 distinct CDR3 sequences; around a tenth of them were counted only once. 3.5% to 4.5% of the sample goes to the ten largest clones.

This sample stems from a study of T-cell memory formation after mild COVID-19 (dated by TCRdb to the early 2020s). A note on the overall study: Most TCR sequence clusters were specific to one of the two donors. Two young, previously healthy adult volunteers, one female and one male, were included in the cohort. In a couple of donors, T-cell clones that expanded and contracted after mild COVID-19 were followed by sequencing TCRalpha and TCRbeta repertoires longitudinally. What the work shows at the level of the full study, not this receptor alone: Contracting CD4+ clones appeared mostly in the CM and EM memory subsets, whereas CD8+ clones were enriched in EMRA. Clones contracting from day 15 to 85 had balanced CD4/CD8 phenotypes, while a second wave expanding from day 15 to 37 was biased towards CD4+. SARS-CoV-2 specificity of the second-wave clones peaking on day 37 was not confirmed. Only a couple of mild cases were covered by the study, and larger cohorts that include severe cases with pre-infection samples were considered necessary. Some responding clones were detected in pre-infection memory, suggesting pre-existing cross-reactive memory T cells joined the SARS-CoV-2 response.

Measured from the cysteine to the phenylalanine, the CDR3 is 14 residues long. Here the CDR3 DNA is all that survives: 42 bases in frame from base 1. V and J lose 5 bases and 0 bases, and a span of 10 bases separates them. CDR1 SGHTA and CDR2 FQGNSA are derived from the germline V gene. Material for sequencing was PBMCs or a T cell subset sorted from them (not recorded which). This sequence originates from a man in his late teens or twenties who had mild COVID-19 (a few samples of this study predate the infection). The sample titles of this study are shuffled in the database, so cell type and time point are left out; the donor was told from shared clones. The rearrangement combines TRBV7-2 with TRBJ2-5, with no confident D gene call. The CDR3 region: CASSRTAYQETQYF. The DNA sequence is TGTGCCAGCAGCCGGACGGCCTACCAAGAGACCCAGTACTTC.